These 18 T cell receptor beta chains originate from one sample sequenced in a study of blood T cell repertoires in COVID-19. The table came from immunoSEQ multiplex PCR; TCRdb's copy has only in-frame clones and leaves some out. This table holds fewer than 200,000 clones, 80% to 95% found once. Sequenced material: peripheral blood. All receptors come from a man aged 45-60 years with acute or convalescent COVID-19.

CDR3 residues: CASRGGLIYEQYV. As DNA, the CDR3 is TGTGCCAGCAGGGGGGGACTAATCTACGAGCAGTACGTC. V gene TRBV28 combines with J gene TRBJ2-7, with 7 bases aligning to TRBD2. Germline V gives CDR1 MDHEN, CDR2 SYDVKM. V lost 6 bases and J lost 3; bases outside the gene matches: 5. The CDR3 is 13 residues long.

In this sample, this clone turned up once. This chain uses TRBV5-1 with TRBJ2-7, with TRBD1 matching 8 bases. CDR3 size: 16 residues. Germline V gene sequence: CDR1 SGHRS, CDR2 YFSETQ. V lost 0 bases to trimming and J lost 3 bases; unmatched junction nucleotides: 8. The CDR3 region is CASSLDSDREFYEQYF. The CDR3 DNA follows: TGCGCCAGCAGCTTGGATTCGGACAGGGAATTCTACGAGCAGTACTTC.

This chain connects TRBV5-8 to TRBJ2-5, with D perhaps matching TRBD1 (7 bases). V dropped 4 bases and J dropped 5 bases, with 15 bases sitting between them. The CDR3 is 14 amino acids. In germline, CDR1 is SGHTS, CDR2 YDEGEE. The CDR3 loop reads CASSPGGSGETQYF. The CDR3 DNA reads TGTGCCAGCAGCCCAGGGGGGAGCGGGGAGACCCAGTACTTC.

This clone was detected only once. This sequence joins TRBV7-9 and TRBJ2-7; weak D call: TRBD1 (6 bases). CDR1 and CDR2 (germline): SEHNR, FQNEAQ (reference sequence). This CDR3 has 16 amino acids. V lost 1 base and J 4 bases, leaving 17 bases between the germline ends. CDR3 in amino acids: CASSLGRAKGEYEQYF. The CDR3 DNA follows: TGTGCCAGCAGCTTAGGACGGGCCAAGGGGGAGTACGAGCAGTACTTC.

The rearrangement joins TRBV9 to TRBJ1-2, with unresolved D. The ends were cut back, 0 bases at V and 4 bases at J, with 10 bases in the middle. The germline gives CDR1 SGDLS, CDR2 YYNGEE. The CDR3 totals 14 residues. CDR3: CASSVATTGYGYTF. The CDR3 nucleotides are TGTGCCAGCAGCGTAGCTACTACGGGCTATGGCTACACCTTC.

This clone is a singleton in its sample. The chain employs TRBV11-2 and TRBJ2-3; 9 bases line up with TRBD2. The CDR3 is made up of 18 amino acids. Germline V lookup: CDR1 SGHAT, CDR2 FQNNGV. J lost 0 bases, V lost 2 bases, and 9 bases had no gene match. CDR3 sequence reads: CASSLPQGTSSSTDTQYF. Written as DNA, the CDR3 is TGTGCCAGCAGCTTACCCCAAGGGACTAGCTCTAGCACAGATACGCAGTATTTT.

The chain links TRBV6-2 or TRBV6-3 to TRBJ1-5, with D perhaps matching TRBD1 (5 bases). CDR3 length: 15 residues. V lost 2 bases and J lost 0, with 8 bases in between. Germline CDR1 is MNHEY and CDR2 is SVGEGT. The CDR3 loop reads CASSYLRVSNQPQHF. CDR3 bases: TGTGCCAGCAGTTACCTCAGGGTTAGCAATCAGCCCCAGCATTTT.

This clone occurred once. The chain joins TRBV28 to TRBJ2-7; D is possibly TRBD2 (5 bases). CDR1 is MDHEN and CDR2 is SYDVKM in the germline V gene. Trimming took 6 bases from V and 6 from J, leaving 21 bases between them. This CDR3 has 15 residues. As DNA, the CDR3 is TGTGCCAGCAGACCGACCGGGGTACGGGCTCTCGAGCAGTACTTC. It specifies CASRPTGVRALEQYF.

This chain connects TRBV10-3 to TRBJ1-1; D might be TRBD1 (6 bases). CDR3 length: 15 residues. V shed 0 bases and J shed 1 base, with 9 bases lying between them. The germline V gene encodes CDR1 ENHRY and CDR2 SYGVKD. Here the CDR3 DNA reads TGTGCCATCAGTGAGTCGACGACAGGGAACACTGAAGCTTTCTTT. It codes for CAISESTTGNTEAFF.

The rearrangement joins TRBV5-4 to TRBJ2-5; 9 bases line up with TRBD1. The ends lost 4 bases at V and 5 bases at J; junction bases unmatched: 9. The CDR3 loop spans 15 amino acids. Germline CDR1 and CDR2: SGHNT and YYREEE (reference sequence). CDR3 sequence (DNA): TGTGCCAGCAGCATTCAGACAGGGGGTGTGGAGACCCAGTACTTC. This sequence encodes CASSIQTGGVETQYF.

This clone was recorded a few times. The chain's CDR3 is CASSVGLKSKEQYF. As DNA, the CDR3 is TGTGCCAGCAGTGTTGGCCTCAAGTCGAAGGAGCAGTACTTC. The chain recombines TRBV2 with TRBJ2-7; D unresolved. The CDR3 extends over 14 amino acids. CDR1 SNHLY and CDR2 FYNNEI come from the germline V gene. The V and J ends lost 4 bases and 7 bases respectively, with 17 bases between them.

This chain links TRBV6-2 or TRBV6-3 with TRBJ2-7; TRBD1 aligns across 7 bases. With 6 bases clipped from V and 5 bases from J, the junction kept 13 bases outside the gene matches. Per the germline V gene, CDR1 is MNHEY and CDR2 is SVGEGT. The CDR3 is made up of 15 amino acids. The CDR3 is CASSRRQGSRDEQYV. Written as DNA, the CDR3 is TGTGCCAGCAGCAGGCGACAGGGTTCTCGAGACGAGCAGTACGTC.

The gene calls are TRBV5-1 and TRBJ2-3; D perhaps matches TRBD1 (6 bases). V dropped 6 bases and J dropped 0 bases, with 14 bases sitting between them. The length of the CDR3 is 15 residues. Per germline, CDR1 SGHRS and CDR2 YFSETQ. The CDR3 nucleotides are TGCGCCAGCACCCAGGACAGAGCTAGCACAGATACGCAGTATTTT. This codes for CASTQDRASTDTQYF.

The chain combines TRBV7-6 with TRBJ2-5; 8 positions agree with TRBD2. V lost 6 bases and J lost 4; bases outside the gene matches: 13. The CDR3 extends over 16 amino acids. Germline assignment: CDR1 SGHVS and CDR2 FNYEAQ. The CDR3 DNA reads TGTGCCAGCAGTTCGTCGGGGGGGCAGCGGATAGAGACCCAGTACTTC. Amino acid sequence: CASSSSGGQRIETQYF.

The chain couples TRBV19 to TRBJ1-5, with no clear D. Per germline, CDR1 LNHDA and CDR2 SQIVND (reference sequence). V was cut by 9 bases and J by 7 bases, with 22 bases left in between. This CDR3 contains 15 residues. The CDR3 here is CASVDRQQSIQPQHF. CDR3 DNA sequence: TGTGCCAGCGTAGATAGGCAACAGTCTATCCAGCCCCAGCATTTT.

This chain links TRBV6-5 with TRBJ1-6, with 7 bases aligning to TRBD1. The junction had 5 bases not matched to a gene; V was cut back by 0 bases and J by 6 bases. CDR3 length: 16 residues. Per the germline V gene, CDR1 is MNHEY and CDR2 is SVGAGI. This CDR3 is CASSYSSGTANSPLHF. The DNA of the CDR3 is TGTGCCAGCAGTTACTCCTCCGGGACAGCTAATTCACCCCTCCACTTT.

This clone was observed a single time. The chain combines TRBV18 with TRBJ2-3, with 9 bases lining up with TRBD1. V gave up 4 bases and J gave up 2 bases; unmatched junction bases: 7. This CDR3 is 16 amino acids long. Germline V lookup: CDR1 KGHSH, CDR2 LQKENI. CDR3 region: CASSRPGQGFTDTQYF. CDR3 coding DNA: TGTGCCAGCTCACGGCCGGGACAGGGATTCACAGATACGCAGTATTTT.

V is TRBV24-1 and J is TRBJ2-2; the D gene is possibly TRBD1 (5 bases). The V end lost 3 bases, the J end lost 5 bases, and 12 bases lay between the germline ends. The CDR3 loop spans 15 amino acids. CDR1 is KGHDR and CDR2 is SFDVKD in the germline V gene. The CDR3 region is CATSDVQGPTGELFF. The CDR3 bases are TGTGCCACCAGTGATGTCCAGGGTCCAACCGGGGAGCTGTTTTTT.